The rows below give T cell receptor beta chains drawn from one sample of a study of blood T cell repertoires in COVID-19. Measured with immunoSEQ multiplex PCR; TCRdb has only the in-frame clones, and not every one. The data hold hundreds of thousands of clones, with around four fifths observed a single time. The sequencing sample was made of peripheral blood. The origin of the receptors is a woman aged 40-49 years with active or convalescent COVID-19. Both conserved end residues are part of each CDR3. The D gene is left open where the match is weak. Part of the rows lack a size; the others show once, few, many or a class for expanded clones.

d_call j_call v_call clone_size cdr3_nt cdr3_aa
. TRBJ1-3 TRBV7-8 . TGTGCCAGCAGCTCCCCCGGCGGGCAGATAAGCTCTGGAAACACCATATATTTT CASSSPGGQISSGNTIYF
. TRBJ1-1 TRBV10-3 . TGTGCCATCAGTGGAGGGAACACTGAAGCTTTCTTT CAISGGNTEAFF
TRBD2 TRBJ2-5 TRBV7-9 . TGTGCCAGCAGCTCGTGGACTAGCGGGAGGGGGGAGACCCAGTACTTC CASSSWTSGRGETQYF
. TRBJ1-1 TRBV20-1 once TGCAGTGCTCCGAGAGGGACTGAAGCTTTCTTT CSAPRGTEAFF
. TRBJ1-6 TRBV5-4 . TGTGCCAGCAGCTTGGGAACTACAGGAGGGGCACCCCTCCACTTT CASSLGTTGGAPLHF
. TRBJ1-2 TRBV6-5 few TGTGCCAGCAGTAATTCCTTCGGGGATGGCTACACCTTC CASSNSFGDGYTF
. TRBJ1-2 TRBV5-6 . TGTGCCAGCAGCCCAGTTCCTTCTAACTATGGCTACACCTTC CASSPVPSNYGYTF
TRBD1 TRBJ1-1 TRBV18 . TGTGCCAGCTCACCCGGACAGGGTGTTGAAGCTTTCTTT CASSPGQGVEAFF
. TRBJ1-6 TRBV28 . TGTGCCAGCAGTTCAGGACATTATAATTCACCCCTCCACTTT CASSSGHYNSPLHF
TRBD1 TRBJ1-3 TRBV19 few TGTGCCACTAGGGACAGGGAGGGAAAAACTGGAAACACCATATATTTT CATRDREGKTGNTIYF
TRBD1 TRBJ1-2 TRBV10-1 . TGCGCCAGCAGTGGTTGGACAGGGGGCGGCTACACCTTC CASSGWTGGGYTF
TRBD1 TRBJ2-2 TRBV25-1 . TGTGCCAGCCGACCCCCCGACAGGGGAAGTTTCGGGGAGCTGTTTTTT CASRPPDRGSFGELFF
. TRBJ1-2 TRBV5-8 . TGTGCCAGCAGCTCCAGAGCGACAGCTAACTATGGCTACACCTTC CASSSRATANYGYTF
TRBD1 TRBJ1-1 TRBV29-1 . TGCAGCACCCAGGGGGGGAACACTGAAGCTTTCTTT CSTQGGNTEAFF
TRBD1 TRBJ2-1 TRBV6-6 . TGTGCCAGCAGGGACCGGGACAGGGCTTCCAATGAGCAGTTCTTC CASRDRDRASNEQFF
TRBD1 TRBJ2-5 TRBV27 . TGTGCCAGCAGTTTGAGGGGGCGAGAGACCCAGTACTTC CASSLRGRETQYF
TRBD1 TRBJ1-5 TRBV6-6 . TGTGCCAGCATCCCGACAGGGTCGGGTCAGCCCCAGCATTTT CASIPTGSGQPQHF
. TRBJ2-7 TRBV11-2 . TGTGCCAGCAGCTTAGATCCCCCTGGCGTCAATTGGCGGGAGCAGTACTTC CASSLDPPGVNWREQYF
TRBD1 TRBJ2-7 TRBV7-9 once TGTGCCAGCAGCTTAGGATGGGGACAGGGGGCTGGCGAGCAGTACTTC CASSLGWGQGAGEQYF